This T cell receptor beta chain was recovered during a study of CD8 T cells in Susac syndrome. Random hexamers were used to reverse transcribe the RNA input (about 0.45 to 1 ug). The authors amplified TCR beta CDR3 across 54 Vbeta and 13 Jbeta using immunoSEQ multiplex PCR. Using its own MiXCR run on the immunoSEQ multiplex PCR reads, TCRdb lists one record per CDR3 protein. In the table there are roughly 200,000 distinct CDR3 sequences, 95% of which are singletons. The CDR3 is made up of 15 amino acids. Germline CDR1 and CDR2: SEHNR and FQNEAQ (reference sequence). The V gene lost 5 bases and the J gene lost 3 bases, with 15 bases spanning the gap. TCR beta was sequenced from blood CD8+ and CD4+ T cells. The multiple sclerosis control group comprised treatment-naive patients with stable or active relapsing-remitting disease. Both CD4+ and CD8+ T cells were negatively isolated, and TEMRA cells underwent FACS enrichment.

This receptor was taken from a human donor with multiple sclerosis. This chain uses TRBV7-9 with TRBJ2-3, with D tentatively TRBD2 (6 bases). Sequences were obtained from CD4+ T cells from PBMCs. The CDR3 loop reads CASSPRVAATDTQYF. The CDR3 coding sequence is TGTGCCAGCAGCCCCCGAGTAGCGGCTACAGATACGCAGTATTTT.